The present TCR beta chain was sequenced within a study of shared clonotypes between healthy human individuals. Whole-study results and caveats: When naive CD4 clonotypes were compared across several donors, about 4.8% were shared. All-four-donor shared clonotypes had higher generation probabilities than non-shared clonotypes did.

Clones were read by immunoSEQ multiplex PCR, and TCRdb kept only the in-frame ones, dropping some. The sample has approximately 620,000 clones; less than 98% are singletons. Looked up from germline, CDR1 is SEHNR and CDR2 is FQNEAQ (reference sequence). The CDR3 sequence is 12 residues long. Partitioning of CD4+ cells yielded a CD45RA+ naive subset and a CD45RA-negative memory subset. About this clone: The antigen remains unidentified. An end of the junction differs from the germline gene, which may be a read error.

The source is a woman younger than 45 in good health. Sequenced material: naive CD4+ T cells sorted from blood. Subset reported: CD45RA+ positively selected. The chain recombines TRBV7-9 with TRBJ2-5; no clear D gene. The CDR3 DNA follows: TGTGCCAGCAGCTTTATGGTCGAGAGCCAGTACTTC. Translation gives CASSFMVESQYF.